This TCR beta chain stems from a study of shared clonotypes between healthy human individuals. On the study more broadly: Researchers assigned three CD4 naive, three CD4 memory, two CD8 naive and one CD8 memory plate to each donor.

Repertoires were generated with immunoSEQ multiplex PCR, while TCRdb's copy carries only in-frame clones and drops some. The repertoire holds over a million clones, with roughly 98.5% as singletons. Germline CDR1 reads LNHDA; CDR2 reads SQIVND (reference sequence). V dropped 6 bases and J dropped 9; count of bases not matched to a gene: 7. This CDR3 has 14 amino acids. The donors were adults (healthy and HIV-negative) with no recent acute infections or vaccinations. Splitting the CD4+ cells yielded a CD45RA+ naive subset and a CD45RA-negative memory subset. Material for sequencing was naive CD4+ T cells sorted from blood. Specified subset: CD45RA+ positively selected. The receptor was isolated from a man under 40 in good health. The V call is TRBV19, the J call TRBJ2-1; 11 bases fit TRBD2. CDR3 amino acids: CASRVAGGSGEQFF. The DNA for the CDR3 is TGTGCCAGTAGAGTAGCGGGAGGGTCCGGTGAGCAGTTCTTC.